A selection of T cell receptor delta chains follows, all from one sample in a study of gamma-delta chains in newborns, infants, children. TCRdb re-processed the reads via CATT. The sample lists around 5,000 delta-chain clones, just over 14% occurring once. The input for sequencing was blood, taken at baseline. The origin of the receptors is a child who was a newborn, infant or young child, either healthy, febrile or measles-vaccinated (not recorded which). Each CDR3 is given with its conserved first and last residue. D genes are given only for firm matches. Clone size is shown for a subset of rows, as once, few, many or a class of expanded clone.

size	J	V	D	CDR3	DNA
medium-sized	TRDJ1	TRDV2	TRDD3	CACDTVLGDTRGGDKLIF	TGTGCCTGTGACACCGTTCTGGGGGATACGCGAGGTGGGGATAAACTCATCTTT
medium-sized	TRDJ1	TRDV1	.	CALGEVTGGYPSYTDKLIF	TGTGCTCTTGGGGAAGTTACAGGAGGATACCCTAGTTACACCGATAAACTCATCTTT
medium-sized	TRDJ1	TRDV2	TRDD3	CACDTLQGGGSPEEWLIF	TGTGCCTGTGACACCTTACAGGGTGGGGGATCTCCAGAAGAGTGGCTCATCTTT
once	TRDJ1	TRDV2	TRDD3	CACDSLGRTGDTYTDKLIF	TGTGCCTGTGACTCCCTCGGGAGAACTGGGGATACCTACACCGATAAACTCATCTTT
many	TRDJ3	TRDV1	.	CALGERYPLRFYPSSWDTRQMFF	TGTGCTCTTGGGGAGAGATACCCCCTCAGATTCTATCCGAGCTCCTGGGACACCCGACAGATGTTTTTC
medium-sized	TRDJ1	TRDV1	.	CALGEPQRPSYWGTQLDKLIF	TGTGCTCTTGGGGAACCCCAAAGGCCTTCCTACTGGGGGACTCAACTCGATAAACTCATCTTT
medium-sized	TRDJ2	TRDV3	TRDD2	CAFTSYGAWGITPFLTAQLFF	TGTGCCTTCACTTCCTACGGGGCTTGGGGCATAACCCCCTTTTTGACAGCACAACTCTTCTTT
medium-sized	TRDJ1	TRDV2	TRDD3	CACDALLGDSYTDKLIF	TGTGCCTGTGACGCTTTACTGGGGGATTCGTACACCGATAAACTCATCTTT
few	TRDJ1	TRDV1	TRDD3	CALGVHRPSPLLPLLGAISSLSYTDKLIF	TGTGCTCTTGGGGTTCACCGGCCTTCTCCACTTCTTCCCTTACTGGGGGCCATCTCCTCTCTCTCGTACACCGATAAACTCATCTTT
.	TRDJ3	TRDV2	.	CACDALRRDTRQMFF	TGTGCCTGTGACGCACTACGCCGGGACACCCGACAGATGTTTTTC
.	TRDJ1	TRDV1	TRDD3	CALGEVGIALYWGIPNSTDKLIF	TGTGCTCTTGGGGAAGTCGGAATCGCATTATACTGGGGGATCCCTAATAGCACCGATAAACTCATCTTT
.	TRDJ1	TRDV1	TRDD3	CALGASSYSFWGIRVVDKLIF	TGTGCTCTTGGGGCTAGTTCCTACTCATTCTGGGGGATACGAGTCGTCGATAAACTCATCTTT
medium-sized	TRDJ3	TRDV2	TRDD3	CACDRLGGPHSSWDTRQMFF	TGTGCCTGTGACCGGCTTGGGGGACCCCATAGCTCCTGGGACACCCGACAGATGTTTTTC
.	TRDJ1	TRDV1	.	CALGERPGRLPTLPVTGGLDQLIF	TGTGCTCTTGGGGAAAGGCCGGGTCGCCTCCCCACCCTTCCTGTTACTGGGGGCCTCGATCAACTCATCTTT
medium-sized	TRDJ3	TRDV2	TRDD3	CACDTGAGGRSSWDTRQMFF	TGTGCCTGTGACACCGGTGCTGGGGGACGCAGCTCCTGGGACACCCGACAGATGTTTTTC
medium-sized	TRDJ1	TRDV3	TRDD3	CAFSGGYESGADKLIF	TGTGCCTTTTCTGGGGGATACGAGTCTGGGGCCGATAAACTCATCTTT
medium-sized	TRDJ1	TRDV1	.	CALGGASSTDKLIF	TGTGCTCTTGGGGGGGCCTCCTCCACCGATAAACTCATCTTT
medium-sized	TRDJ1	TRDV2	.	CACDSLEADKLIF	TGTGCCTGTGACTCACTGGAGGCCGATAAACTCATCTTT
many	TRDJ1	TRDV2	TRDD3	CACDRLLGDTTYTDKLIF	TGTGCCTGTGACCGATTACTGGGGGATACAACCTACACCGATAAACTCATCTTT
many	TRDJ2	TRDV1	.	CALGELPLPLGGFFSTAQLFF	TGTGCTCTTGGGGAACTACCCCTTCCTTTGGGGGGATTTTTTTCGACAGCACAACTCTTCTTT
.	TRDJ1	TRDV1	TRDD3	CALGSKSTSRMYWGIEETDGLIF	TGTGCTCTTGGGTCCAAGAGCACGTCAAGAATGTACTGGGGGATAGAGGAAACCGATGGACTCATCTTT
.	TRDJ1	TRDV1	TRDD3	CALGRYRLLLYWGRNYTDELIF	TGTGCTCTTGGCCGTTACCGCCTTCTGTTGTACTGGGGGAGGAACTACACCGATGAACTCATCTTT
.	TRDJ1	TRDV1	TRDD3	CALGPQRYWGFFYTDKLIF	TGTGCTCTTGGGCCCCAAAGATACTGGGGGTTCTTTTACACCGACAAACTCATCTTT
many	TRDJ1	TRDV1	.	CALGELKDRVWSNLGRLFLRGDQYTDKLIF	TGTGCTCTTGGGGAACTTAAGGATCGCGTATGGAGCAACTTGGGGAGGCTCTTCCTACGGGGGGATCAGTACACCGATAAACTCATCTTT
.	TRDJ1	TRDV1	.	CALGDSMGWLGIDTDKLIF	TGTGCTCTTGGGGATTCCATGGGGTGGCTGGGGATTGACACCGATAAACTCATCTTT
medium-sized	TRDJ3	TRDV2	TRDD3	CACDTVLGDTRLWDTRQMFF	TGTGCCTGTGACACCGTACTGGGGGATACGCGGTTGTGGGACACCCGACAGATGTTTTTC
.	TRDJ1	TRDV2	.	CACDTLGTYTDKLIF	TGTGCCTGTGACACGTTGGGGACCTACACTGATAAACTCATCTTT
medium-sized	TRDJ1	TRDV1	.	CALGELVSTYWLRNTDKLIF	TGTGCTCTTGGGGAACTAGTCTCGACGTACTGGCTCCGTAACACCGATAAACTCATCTTT
.	TRDJ1	TRDV1	TRDD3	CALGGSFPVLGDTLPDKLIF	TGTGCTCTTGGGGGATCATTTCCTGTACTGGGGGATACCCTCCCCGATAAACTCATCTTT
medium-sized	TRDJ1	TRDV2	TRDD3	CACDPLGPLGDTDKLIF	TGTGCCTGTGACCCCCTAGGACCACTGGGGGATACCGATAAACTCATCTTT
.	TRDJ1	TRDV3	TRDD3	CAFEGGIRADKLIF	TGTGCCTTTGAAGGGGGGATTCGGGCCGATAAACTCATCTTT
medium-sized	TRDJ1	TRDV2	TRDD3	CACDTVGDRGYKLIF	TGTGCCTGTGACACCGTGGGGGATAGGGGGTATAAACTCATCTTT
.	TRDJ3	TRDV2	TRDD3	CACDTPTGGPSSWDTRQMFF	TGTGCCTGTGACACTCCTACTGGGGGCCCCAGCTCCTGGGACACCCGACAGATGTTTTTC
.	TRDJ1	TRDV1	TRDD3	CALRDPLGGLLGDKMGRTDKLIF	TGTGCTCTTAGGGACCCCTTAGGGGGGTTACTGGGGGATAAGATGGGCCGCACCGATAAACTCATCTTT
.	TRDJ1	TRDV2	TRDD3	CACDSRVPILGVLLSADKLIF	TGTGCCTGTGACTCCCGTGTCCCTATACTGGGGGTACTTCTCTCGGCCGATAAACTCATCTTT
few	TRDJ1	TRDV2	TRDD3	CACDTWGYAGDKLIF	TGTGCCTGTGACACCTGGGGATATGCCGGCGATAAACTCATCTTT
.	TRDJ1	TRDV1	.	CALGPPSLRVLGAKLIF	TGCGCTCTTGGACCACCTTCCTTGAGAGTACTGGGAGCTAAACTCATCTTT
.	TRDJ1	TRDV1	TRDD3	CALGELSSVLGDTPHRADKLIF	TGTGCTCTTGGGGAACTTTCCTCTGTACTGGGGGATACGCCCCACCGGGCCGATAAACTCATCTTT
few	TRDJ1	TRDV1	TRDD3	CALGERTYRSYWGSRPSGYTDKLIF	TGTGCTCTTGGGGAACGGACCTACCGGTCTTACTGGGGGAGTCGACCTTCTGGATACACCGATAAACTCATCTTT
.	TRDJ3	TRDV2	TRDD3	CACDTILSGGSWDTRQMFF	TGTGCCTGTGACACCATTCTATCTGGGGGCTCCTGGGACACCCGACAGATGTTTTTC
medium-sized	TRDJ1	TRDV2	TRDD3	CACDTVDGGYTDTYTDKLIF	TGTGCCTGTGACACCGTTGATGGGGGATACACAGATACGTACACCGATAAACTCATCTTT
medium-sized	TRDJ1	TRDV3	.	CASGLPPSGDYLKGKLIF	TGTGCCTCGGGCCTTCCGCCTTCTGGGGATTACCTAAAGGGTAAACTCATCTTT
medium-sized	TRDJ1	TRDV1	.	CALGNYLTYGKLIF	TGTGCTCTTGGGAATTACCTGACGTACGGTAAACTCATCTTT
.	TRDJ1	TRDV1	TRDD3	CALGTFLRWIPASLLGFTDKLIF	TGTGCTCTTGGGACGTTTCTTCGATGGATCCCGGCGTCCCTACTGGGGTTCACCGATAAGCTCATCTTT
many	TRDJ1	TRDV2	.	CACDGLGTDKLIF	TGTGCCTGTGACGGACTTGGGACCGATAAACTCATCTTT
medium-sized	TRDJ2	TRDV1	TRDD3	CALGLVLFILGDREGAQLFF	TGTGCTCTTGGTTTGGTCCTGTTTATACTGGGGGATAGGGAGGGAGCACAACTCTTCTTT
many	TRDJ1	TRDV1	TRDD3	CALGEEPCWGAAYTDKLIF	TGTGCTCTTGGGGAAGAGCCTTGCTGGGGGGCCGCGTACACCGATAAACTCATCTTT
medium-sized	TRDJ1	TRDV1	TRDD3	CALGELWGILPYTDKLIF	TGTGCTCTTGGGGAACTATGGGGGATACTCCCTTACACCGATAAACTCATCTTT
medium-sized	TRDJ1	TRDV2	TRDD3	CACDTVDLGDYRKLIF	TGTGCCTGTGACACCGTAGATTTGGGGGATTACCGGAAACTCATCTTT
medium-sized	TRDJ1	TRDV3	TRDD3	CAFTFLPTHWGSGGKLIF	TGTGCCTTTACCTTTCTTCCCACCCACTGGGGTTCCGGAGGTAAACTCATCTTT
medium-sized	TRDJ2	TRDV2	TRDD3	CACDRLGDPVALTAQLFF	TGTGCCTGTGACCGACTGGGGGACCCGGTTGCTTTGACAGCACAACTCTTCTTT
many	TRDJ1	TRDV1	.	CALGSEGEGGPGLIF	TGTGCTCTTGGGTCGGAGGGAGAGGGGGGCCCAGGACTCATCTTT
.	TRDJ1	TRDV1	TRDD3	CALGESALVSHTGGLSRTDKLIF	TGTGCTCTTGGGGAAAGTGCATTAGTTTCTCATACTGGGGGATTAAGTCGGACCGATAAACTCATCTTT
few	TRDJ1	TRDV1	TRDD3	CALGELKTFLPILLLGDTKYTDKLIF	TGTGCTCTTGGGGAACTTAAGACTTTCCTACCCATCTTATTACTGGGGGATACCAAATACACCGATAAACTCATCTTT
medium-sized	TRDJ3	TRDV2	TRDD3	CACDRGRNWGIPSGWDTRQMFF	TGTGCCTGTGACAGGGGGCGGAACTGGGGGATACCCTCGGGATGGGACACCCGACAGATGTTTTTC
medium-sized	TRDJ1	TRDV2	.	CACSYVSGPPYTDKLIF	TGTGCCTGTTCCTACGTCTCAGGACCCCCGTACACCGATAAACTCATCTTT
medium-sized	TRDJ2	TRDV2	.	CACDTWGTAQLFF	TGTGCCTGTGACACCTGGGGGACAGCACAACTCTTCTTT
.	TRDJ1	TRDV2	.	CACDTVMKNWHTDKLIF	TGTGCCTGTGACACCGTCATGAAAAACTGGCACACCGATAAACTCATCTTT
few	TRDJ1	TRDV1	TRDD3	CALGAPKIGIQASADKLIF	TGTGCTCTTGGGGCACCAAAGATAGGGATACAAGCGTCGGCTGATAAACTCATCTTT
.	TRDJ3	TRDV2	TRDD3	CACDSVLGDSSSWDTRQMFF	TGTGCCTGTGACTCTGTACTGGGGGATTCCAGCTCCTGGGACACCCGACAGATGTTTTTC